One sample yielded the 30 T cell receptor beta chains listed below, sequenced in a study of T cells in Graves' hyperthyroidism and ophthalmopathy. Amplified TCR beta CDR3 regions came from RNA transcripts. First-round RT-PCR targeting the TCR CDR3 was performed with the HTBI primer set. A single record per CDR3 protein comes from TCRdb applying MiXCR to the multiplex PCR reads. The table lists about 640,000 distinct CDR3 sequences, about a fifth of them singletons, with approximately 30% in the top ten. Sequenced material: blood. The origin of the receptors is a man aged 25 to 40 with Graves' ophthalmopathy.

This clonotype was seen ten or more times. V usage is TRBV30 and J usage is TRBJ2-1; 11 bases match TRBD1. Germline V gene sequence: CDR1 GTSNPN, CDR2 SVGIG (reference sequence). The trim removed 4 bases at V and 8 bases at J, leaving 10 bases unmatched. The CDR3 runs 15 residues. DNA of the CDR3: TGTGCCTGGACTACGGGGACAGGGGGTGGGGATGAGCAGTTCTTC. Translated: CAWTTGTGGGDEQFF.

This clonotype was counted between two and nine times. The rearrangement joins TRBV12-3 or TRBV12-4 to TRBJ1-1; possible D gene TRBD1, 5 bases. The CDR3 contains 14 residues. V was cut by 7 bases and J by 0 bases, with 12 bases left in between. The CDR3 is CASTFGGVNTEAFF. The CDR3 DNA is TGTGCCAGCACCTTCGGAGGGGTGAACACTGAAGCTTTCTTT.

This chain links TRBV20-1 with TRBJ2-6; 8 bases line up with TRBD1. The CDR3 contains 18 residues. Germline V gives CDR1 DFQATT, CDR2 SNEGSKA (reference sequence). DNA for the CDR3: TGCAGCGCCCTCGAGGTGGCAGGGGGCACCTCTGGGGCCAACGTCCTGACTTTC. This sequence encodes CSALEVAGGTSGANVLTF.

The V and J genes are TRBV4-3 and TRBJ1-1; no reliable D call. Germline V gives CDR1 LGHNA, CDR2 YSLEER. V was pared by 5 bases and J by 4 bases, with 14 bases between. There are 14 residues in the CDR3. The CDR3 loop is CASSFERGGTEAFF. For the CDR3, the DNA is TGCGCCAGCAGCTTCGAACGGGGAGGCACTGAAGCTTTCTTT.

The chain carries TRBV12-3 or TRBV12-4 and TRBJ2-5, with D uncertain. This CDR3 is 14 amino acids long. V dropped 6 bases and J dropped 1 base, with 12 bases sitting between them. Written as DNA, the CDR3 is TGTGCCAGCAGGCCGAGTCGGTCCCAAGAGACCCAGTACTTC. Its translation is CASRPSRSQETQYF.

The CDR3 reads CASSLETGDQQSEAFF. The CDR3 region has the DNA TGCGCCAGCAGCTTGGAGACAGGGGACCAACAGAGCGAAGCTTTCTTT. The genes are TRBV5-1 and TRBJ1-1, with 8 bases aligning to TRBD1. Germline V gene sequence: CDR1 SGHRS, CDR2 YFSETQ. The junction had 12 bases not matched to a gene; V was cut back by 0 bases and J by 8 bases. The CDR3 loop spans 16 amino acids. Full variable domain (outside the CDR3, taken from reference TRBV5-1 and TRBJ1-1): KAGVTQTPRYLIKTRGQQVTLSCSPISGHRSVSWYQQTPGQGLQFLFEYFSETQRNKGNFPGRFSGRQFSNSRSEMNVSTLELGDSALYLCASSLETGDQQSEAFFGQGTRLTVV.

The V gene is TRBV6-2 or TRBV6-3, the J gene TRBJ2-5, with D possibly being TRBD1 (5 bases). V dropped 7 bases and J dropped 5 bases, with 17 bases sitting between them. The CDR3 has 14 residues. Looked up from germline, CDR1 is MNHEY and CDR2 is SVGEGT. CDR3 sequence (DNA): TGTGCCAGCAATACAGGAGCCCTCCCGGAGACCCAGTACTTC. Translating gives CASNTGALPETQYF.

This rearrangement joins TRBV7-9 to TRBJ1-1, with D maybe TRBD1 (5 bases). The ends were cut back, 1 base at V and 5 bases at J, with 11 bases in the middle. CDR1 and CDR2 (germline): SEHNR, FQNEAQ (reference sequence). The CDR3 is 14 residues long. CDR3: CASSLVVGGTEAFF. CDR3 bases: TGTGCCAGCAGCTTAGTCGTCGGGGGGACTGAAGCTTTCTTT.

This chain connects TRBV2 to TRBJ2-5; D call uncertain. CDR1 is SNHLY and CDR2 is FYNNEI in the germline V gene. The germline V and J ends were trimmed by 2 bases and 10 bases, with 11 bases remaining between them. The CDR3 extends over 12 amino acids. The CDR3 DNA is TGTGCCAGCAGTGAATACCTAAGGAGCCAGTACTTC. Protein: CASSEYLRSQYF.

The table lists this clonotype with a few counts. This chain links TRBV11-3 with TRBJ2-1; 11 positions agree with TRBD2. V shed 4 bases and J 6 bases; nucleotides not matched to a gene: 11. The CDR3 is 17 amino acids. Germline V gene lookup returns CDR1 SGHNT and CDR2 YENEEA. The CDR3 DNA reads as TGTGCCAGCAGCTCCGGGACCCTAGCGGGAGGTCCCAATGAGCAGTTCTTC. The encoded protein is CASSSGTLAGGPNEQFF.

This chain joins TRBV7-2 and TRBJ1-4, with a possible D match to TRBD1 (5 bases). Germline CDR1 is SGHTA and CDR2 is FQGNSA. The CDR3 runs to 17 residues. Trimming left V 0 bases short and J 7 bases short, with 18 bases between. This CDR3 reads CASSLAGGKRVGEKLFF. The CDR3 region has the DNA TGTGCCAGCAGCTTAGCGGGGGGGAAGAGGGTTGGTGAAAAACTGTTTTTT.

The CDR3 DNA reads TGCAGCGTTGACTTCGGGAGGGCCGTCGGGGAGCTGTTTTTT. It codes for CSVDFGRAVGELFF. The chain links TRBV29-1 to TRBJ2-2; 8 nucleotides match TRBD2. With V trimmed by 3 bases and J by 7 bases, 7 bases remained unmatched. This CDR3 has 14 residues. Germline loops: CDR1 SQVTM, CDR2 ANQGSEA.

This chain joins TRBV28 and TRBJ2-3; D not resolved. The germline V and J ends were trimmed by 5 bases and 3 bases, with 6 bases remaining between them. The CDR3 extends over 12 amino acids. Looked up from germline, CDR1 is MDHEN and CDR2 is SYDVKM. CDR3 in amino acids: CASSTTTDTQYF. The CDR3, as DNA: TGTGCCAGCAGTACAACTACAGATACGCAGTATTTT.

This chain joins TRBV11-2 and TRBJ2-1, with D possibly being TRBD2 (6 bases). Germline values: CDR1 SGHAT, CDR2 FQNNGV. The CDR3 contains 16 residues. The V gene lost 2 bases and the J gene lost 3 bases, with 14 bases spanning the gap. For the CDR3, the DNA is TGTGCCAGCAGCTTATGGAGCGGGCGAAGCTACAATGAGCAGTTCTTC. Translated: CASSLWSGRSYNEQFF.

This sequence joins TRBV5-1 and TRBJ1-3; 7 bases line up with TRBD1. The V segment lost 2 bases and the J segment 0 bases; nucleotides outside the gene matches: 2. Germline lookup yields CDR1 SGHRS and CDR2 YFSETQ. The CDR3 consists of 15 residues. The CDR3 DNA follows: TGCGCCAGCAGCTTACGACAGGGCTCTGGAAACACCATATATTTT. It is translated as CASSLRQGSGNTIYF.

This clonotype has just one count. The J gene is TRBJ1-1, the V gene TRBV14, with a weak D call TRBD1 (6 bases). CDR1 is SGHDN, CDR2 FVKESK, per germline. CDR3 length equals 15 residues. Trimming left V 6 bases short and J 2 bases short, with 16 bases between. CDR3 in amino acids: CASRPQPQGNTEAFF. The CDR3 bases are TGTGCCAGCAGACCCCAGCCACAGGGCAACACTGAAGCTTTCTTT.

CDR3 protein: CAISDDSSYEQYF. The CDR3 DNA sequence: TGTGCCATCAGTGATGACAGCTCCTACGAGCAGTACTTC. V usage is TRBV10-3 and J usage is TRBJ2-7, with D possibly TRBD1 on 5 matching bases. The CDR3 covers 13 residues. Looked up from germline, CDR1 is ENHRY and CDR2 is SYGVKD. V was trimmed by 3 bases and J by 0 bases, leaving 6 bases between them.

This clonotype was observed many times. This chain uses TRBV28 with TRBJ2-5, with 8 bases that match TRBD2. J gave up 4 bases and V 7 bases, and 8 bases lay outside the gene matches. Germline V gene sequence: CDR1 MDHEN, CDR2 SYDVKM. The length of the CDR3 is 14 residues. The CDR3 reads CASNSGLGVETQYF. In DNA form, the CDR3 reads TGTGCCAGCAATTCGGGACTAGGCGTAGAGACCCAGTACTTC.

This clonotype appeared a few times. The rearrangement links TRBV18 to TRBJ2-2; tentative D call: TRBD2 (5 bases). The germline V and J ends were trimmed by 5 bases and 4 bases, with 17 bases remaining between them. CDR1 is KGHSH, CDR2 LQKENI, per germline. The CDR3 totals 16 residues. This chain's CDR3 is CASSSESGASTGELFF. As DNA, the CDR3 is TGTGCCAGCTCATCAGAAAGCGGAGCGTCCACCGGGGAGCTGTTTTTT. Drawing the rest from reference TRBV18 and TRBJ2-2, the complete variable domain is NAGVMQNPRHLVRRRGQEARLRCSPMKGHSHVYWYRQLPEEGLKFMVYLQKENIIDESGMPKERFSAEFPKEGPSILRIQQVVRGDSAAYFCASSSESGASTGELFFGEGSRLTVL.

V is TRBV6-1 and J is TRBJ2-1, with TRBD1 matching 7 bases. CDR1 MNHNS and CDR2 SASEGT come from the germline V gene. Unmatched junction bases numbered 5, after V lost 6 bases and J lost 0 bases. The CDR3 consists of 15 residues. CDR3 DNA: TGTGCCAGCAGATTGGGACAGCACTCCTACAATGAGCAGTTCTTC. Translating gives CASRLGQHSYNEQFF.

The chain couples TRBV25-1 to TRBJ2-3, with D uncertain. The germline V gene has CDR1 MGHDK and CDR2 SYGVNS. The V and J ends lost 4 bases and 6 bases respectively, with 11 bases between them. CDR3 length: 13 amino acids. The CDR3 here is CASSGAATDTQYF. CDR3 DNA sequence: TGTGCCAGCAGTGGGGCCGCCACTGATACGCAGTATTTT.

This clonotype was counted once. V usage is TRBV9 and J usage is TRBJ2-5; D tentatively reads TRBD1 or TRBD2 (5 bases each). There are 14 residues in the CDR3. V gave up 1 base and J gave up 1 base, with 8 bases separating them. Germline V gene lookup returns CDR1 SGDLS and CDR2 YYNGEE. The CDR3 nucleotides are TGTGCCAGCAGCGTATCTGGGACCCAAGAGACCCAGTACTTC. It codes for CASSVSGTQETQYF.

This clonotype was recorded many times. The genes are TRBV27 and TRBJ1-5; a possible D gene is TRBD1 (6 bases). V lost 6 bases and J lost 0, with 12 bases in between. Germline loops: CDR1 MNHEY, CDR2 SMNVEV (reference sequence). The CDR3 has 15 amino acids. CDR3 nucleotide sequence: TGTGCCAGCAGCACGAACAGGGATAGCAATCAGCCCCAGCATTTT. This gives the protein CASSTNRDSNQPQHF.

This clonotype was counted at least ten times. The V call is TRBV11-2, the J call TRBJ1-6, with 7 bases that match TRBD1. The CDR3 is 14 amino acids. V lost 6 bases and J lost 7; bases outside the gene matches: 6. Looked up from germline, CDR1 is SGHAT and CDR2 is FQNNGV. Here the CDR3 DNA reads TGTGCCAGCAGTTTAACGACAGGGAATTCACCCCTCCACTTT. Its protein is CASSLTTGNSPLHF.

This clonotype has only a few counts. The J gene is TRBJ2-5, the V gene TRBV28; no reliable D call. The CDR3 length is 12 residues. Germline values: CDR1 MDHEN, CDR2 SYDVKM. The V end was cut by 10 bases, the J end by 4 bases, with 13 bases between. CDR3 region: CATRAELETQYF. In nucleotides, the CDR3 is TGTGCCACCCGGGCTGAGCTAGAGACCCAGTACTTC.

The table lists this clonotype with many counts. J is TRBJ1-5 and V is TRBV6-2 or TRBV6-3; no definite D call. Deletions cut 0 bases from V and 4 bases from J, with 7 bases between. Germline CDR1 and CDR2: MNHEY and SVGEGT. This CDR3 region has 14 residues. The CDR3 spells CASSYSTRNQPQHF. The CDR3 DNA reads TGTGCCAGCAGTTACTCGACCAGGAATCAGCCCCAGCATTTT.

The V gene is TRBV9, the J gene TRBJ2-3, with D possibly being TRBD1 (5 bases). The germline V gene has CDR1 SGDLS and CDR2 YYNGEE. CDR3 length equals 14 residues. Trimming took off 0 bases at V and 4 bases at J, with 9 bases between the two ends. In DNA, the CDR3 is TGTGCCAGCAGCGTAGCCAGGGCGGCAGATACGCAGTATTTT. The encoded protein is CASSVARAADTQYF. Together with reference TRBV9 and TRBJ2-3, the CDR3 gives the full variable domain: DSGVTQTPKHLITATGQRVTLRCSPRSGDLSVYWYQQSLDQGLQFLIQYYNGEERAKGNILERFSAQQFPDLHSELNLSSLELGDSALYFCASSVARAADTQYFGPGTRLTVL.

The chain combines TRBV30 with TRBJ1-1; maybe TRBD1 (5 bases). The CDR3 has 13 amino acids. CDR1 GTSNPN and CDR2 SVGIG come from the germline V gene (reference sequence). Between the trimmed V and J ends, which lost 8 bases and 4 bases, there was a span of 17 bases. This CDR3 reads CAAFPGYFTEAFF. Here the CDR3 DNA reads TGTGCCGCCTTCCCAGGGTACTTCACTGAAGCTTTCTTT.

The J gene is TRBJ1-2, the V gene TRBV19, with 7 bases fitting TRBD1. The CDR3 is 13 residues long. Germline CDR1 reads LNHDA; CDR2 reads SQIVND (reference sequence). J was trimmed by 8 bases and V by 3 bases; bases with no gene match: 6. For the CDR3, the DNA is TGTGCCAGTAGTATGGAGGGGGCGGAAGGCTACACCTTC. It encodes CASSMEGAEGYTF.

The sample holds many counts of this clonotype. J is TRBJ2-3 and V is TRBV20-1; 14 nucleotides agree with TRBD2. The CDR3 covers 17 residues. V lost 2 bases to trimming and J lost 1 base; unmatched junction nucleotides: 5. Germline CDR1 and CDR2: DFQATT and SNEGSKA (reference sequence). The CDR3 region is CSARPGTSGSRTDTQYF. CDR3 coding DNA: TGCAGTGCTAGACCTGGGACTAGCGGGAGTCGCACAGATACGCAGTATTTT.